The 23 T cell receptor beta chains in this list originate from one sample, sequenced in a study of T cells in Graves' hyperthyroidism and ophthalmopathy. From RNA transcripts, TCR beta CDR3 regions were amplified. An initial round of RT-PCR targeting the TCR CDR3 relied on the HTBI primer set. TCRdb reanalysed the multiplex PCR reads using MiXCR and keeps one entry per CDR3 protein. The data contain 600,000 or so distinct CDR3 sequences, approximately 14% of them singletons. Sequencing input: blood. Receptors originate from a woman younger than 30 with Graves' ophthalmopathy.

The sample holds a few counts of this clonotype. In DNA, the CDR3 is TGTGCCAGCAGCCAAGATACCAGGGGGGGCACCGGGGAGCTGTTTTTT. Its protein product is CASSQDTRGGTGELFF. This chain connects TRBV3-1 to TRBJ2-2; tentatively, D is TRBD1 or TRBD2 (7 bases each). The CDR3 totals 16 residues. V lost 0 bases to trimming and J lost 4 bases, with 12 bases between them. Germline V gives CDR1 LGHDT, CDR2 YNNKEL (reference sequence).

This clonotype was seen at least ten times. The chain links TRBV20-1 to TRBJ1-2; TRBD1 is a possible D gene (6 bases). This CDR3 is 14 amino acids long. Germline CDR1 is DFQATT and CDR2 is SNEGSKA (reference sequence). V was trimmed by 1 base and J by 6 bases, leaving 15 bases between them. The CDR3 loop reads CSARVPGVMDGYTF. CDR3 coding DNA: TGCAGTGCTAGAGTCCCAGGGGTAATGGATGGCTACACCTTC.

The rearrangement joins TRBV19 to TRBJ1-5; perhaps TRBD1 as D (6 bases). Germline V gene lookup returns CDR1 LNHDA and CDR2 SQIVND (reference sequence). The V and J ends lost 4 bases and 3 bases respectively, with 19 bases between them. CDR3 length: 17 amino acids. The CDR3 reads CASSTWGGPLNNQPQHF. The CDR3 bases are TGTGCCAGTAGTACCTGGGGGGGGCCCCTCAACAATCAGCCCCAGCATTTT. The whole variable domain, filled in from reference TRBV19 and TRBJ1-5, reads DGGITQSPKYLFRKEGQNVTLSCEQNLNHDAMYWYRQDPGQGLRLIYYSQIVNDFQKGDIAEGYSVSREKKESFPLTVTSAQKNPTAFYLCASSTWGGPLNNQPQHFGDGTRLSIL.

This clonotype came up a few times. V gene TRBV28 combines with J gene TRBJ2-5, with a possible D match to TRBD2 (6 bases). The CDR3 length is 19 residues. V lost 4 bases and J lost 8, with 32 bases in between. CDR1 MDHEN and CDR2 SYDVKM come from the germline V gene. The CDR3 reads CASSSHPLVTRDPGVTQYF. The DNA of the CDR3 is TGTGCCAGCAGTTCACACCCACTGGTTACCAGGGATCCGGGGGTAACCCAGTACTTC.

As for this clonotype: A read error may be the cause here, since a much bigger clone is one base away. The CDR3 is CASSLAGDTRYF. In DNA form, the CDR3 reads TGTGCCAGCAGCTTAGCGGGAGATACGCGGTATTTT. The chain couples TRBV11-2 to TRBJ2-3; D is possibly TRBD2 (6 bases). The germline gives CDR1 SGHAT, CDR2 FQNNGV. The CDR3 covers 12 residues.

There are many counts of this clonotype. The chain recombines TRBV4-1 with TRBJ2-7, with D possibly being TRBD2 (6 bases). Trimming shortened V by 1 base and J by 5 bases, and 15 bases separated the two germline ends. This CDR3 contains 15 residues. CDR1 and CDR2 from the germline V gene are MGHRA and YSYEKL. The CDR3 loop is CASSQVADARHEQYF. CDR3 coding DNA: TGCGCCAGCAGCCAAGTAGCGGACGCTCGGCACGAGCAGTACTTC.

This clonotype came up many times. The chain joins TRBV27 to TRBJ2-1; D is perhaps TRBD2 (6 bases). V lost 8 bases to trimming and J lost 7 bases, with 21 bases between them. CDR3 length equals 15 residues. The germline V gene encodes CDR1 MNHEY and CDR2 SMNVEV (reference sequence). CDR3 sequence (DNA): TGTGCCAGCTCCCCTGAGGGACTCCTCTTTAATGAGCAGTTCTTC. Protein: CASSPEGLLFNEQFF.

J is TRBJ2-3 and V is TRBV20-1; TRBD2 agrees at 8 bases. The germline V gene encodes CDR1 DFQATT and CDR2 SNEGSKA (reference sequence). There are 13 residues in the CDR3. The V segment lost 3 bases and the J segment 3 bases; nucleotides outside the gene matches: 2. DNA for the CDR3: TGCAGTGCTAGGTCTAGCGGGACAGATACGCAGTATTTT. Translating it yields CSARSSGTDTQYF.

Many counts were recorded for this clonotype. V is TRBV12-3 or TRBV12-4 and J is TRBJ2-1; D is unresolved. The V gene lost 3 bases and the J gene lost 4 bases, with 4 bases spanning the gap. The CDR3 consists of 12 residues. In DNA, the CDR3 is TGTGCCAGCAGTTTTGTTTACAATGAGCAGTTCTTC. This encodes CASSFVYNEQFF.

This clonotype was found many times. The rearrangement links TRBV5-8 to TRBJ1-1; D may be TRBD1 (5 bases). CDR3 length equals 15 residues. The V and J ends lost 0 bases and 4 bases respectively, with 13 bases between them. In germline, CDR1 is SGHTS, CDR2 YDEGEE. The CDR3 protein is CASSLVGTRGTEAFF. In DNA form, the CDR3 reads TGTGCCAGCAGCTTGGTAGGGACCCGGGGCACTGAAGCTTTCTTT.

This clonotype was detected a few times. The chain couples TRBV20-1 to TRBJ1-6; D uncertain. The CDR3 sequence is 16 residues long. Germline V CDR1 and CDR2: DFQATT, SNEGSKA (reference sequence). Between the trimmed V and J ends, which lost 3 bases and 4 bases, there was a span of 16 bases. The CDR3 here is CSARSPVSFYNSPLHF. CDR3 sequence (DNA): TGCAGTGCTAGGTCACCAGTTTCATTTTATAATTCACCCCTCCACTTT.

This clonotype was recorded many times. J is TRBJ2-1 and V is TRBV28, with 8 bases matching TRBD2. Germline loops: CDR1 MDHEN, CDR2 SYDVKM. With 11 bases clipped from V and 2 bases from J, the junction kept 11 bases outside the gene matches. CDR3 length: 15 residues. The CDR3 here is CASGGRLGAYNEQFF. Here the CDR3 DNA reads TGTGCCTCGGGGGGGCGTCTTGGAGCCTACAATGAGCAGTTCTTC.

Many counts were recorded for this clonotype. The V call is TRBV6-5, the J call TRBJ2-7; perhaps TRBD2 as D (6 bases). The CDR3 covers 17 residues. Germline V gene data show CDR1 as MNHEY and CDR2 as SVGAGI. The V end lost 0 bases, the J end lost 2 bases, and 17 bases lay between the germline ends. CDR3 coding DNA: TGTGCCAGCAGTTACTCCGGGACTGAAGTCCGTGCCTACGAGCAGTACTTC. Translation gives CASSYSGTEVRAYEQYF.

A few counts support this clonotype. V gene TRBV2 combines with J gene TRBJ2-2; no clear D gene. V gave up 6 bases and J gave up 5 bases, with 10 bases separating them. CDR3 size: 13 residues. Germline V gene data show CDR1 as SNHLY and CDR2 as FYNNEI. The CDR3 nucleotides are TGTGCCAGCAGGGGAAGCCGGACCGGGGAGCTGTTTTTT. Translating it yields CASRGSRTGELFF. The full variable domain, its missing parts supplied by reference TRBV2 and TRBJ2-2, is EPEVTQTPSHQVTQMGQEVILRCVPISNHLYFYWYRQILGQKVEFLVSFYNNEISEKSEIFDDQFSVERPDGSNFTLKIRSTKLEDSAMYFCASRGSRTGELFFGEGSRLTVL.

In this sample, this clonotype turned up many times. The V call is TRBV5-6, the J call TRBJ2-7; no clear D. The CDR3 is 15 residues long. Germline-derived CDR1 and CDR2 are SGHDT and YYEEEE. Trimming cost V 0 bases and J 0 bases, with 10 bases left between them. CDR3 amino acids: CASSLGWDTSYEQYF. In DNA, the CDR3 is TGTGCCAGCAGCTTGGGTTGGGATACCTCCTACGAGCAGTACTTC. The variable domain in full, with the rest retrieved from reference TRBV5-6 and TRBJ2-7, is DAGVTQSPTHLIKTRGQQVTLRCSPKSGHDTVSWYQQALGQGPQFIFQYYEEEERQRGNFPDRFSGHQFPNYSSELNVNALLLGDSALYLCASSLGWDTSYEQYFGPGTRLTVT.

The V gene is TRBV5-6, the J gene TRBJ1-1; TRBD1 is a possible D gene (6 bases). The CDR3 sequence is 17 residues long. The germline V and J ends were trimmed by 1 base and 4 bases, with 20 bases remaining between them. Germline lookup yields CDR1 SGHDT and CDR2 YYEEEE. For the CDR3, the DNA is TGTGCCAGCAGCTTGCAGGGGTGGTCGCCGTTGGGCACTGAAGCTTTCTTT. Translation gives CASSLQGWSPLGTEAFF. The full variable domain, its missing parts supplied by reference TRBV5-6 and TRBJ1-1, is DAGVTQSPTHLIKTRGQQVTLRCSPKSGHDTVSWYQQALGQGPQFIFQYYEEEERQRGNFPDRFSGHQFPNYSSELNVNALLLGDSALYLCASSLQGWSPLGTEAFFGQGTRLTVV.

Only a few counts were recorded for this clonotype. This chain connects TRBV24-1 to TRBJ1-5; D is unclear. Deletions cut 3 bases from V and 5 bases from J, with 13 bases between. Germline V gene sequence: CDR1 KGHDR, CDR2 SFDVKD. The CDR3 is 15 residues long. CDR3 DNA: TGTGCCACCAGTGATACACAGTTTTCGGATCAGCCCCAGCATTTT. Amino acid sequence: CATSDTQFSDQPQHF.

There are a few counts of this clonotype. This chain connects TRBV2 to TRBJ1-3; no clear D gene. Germline values: CDR1 SNHLY, CDR2 FYNNEI. The CDR3 is made up of 12 amino acids. With 8 bases removed from V and 9 bases from J, the gap between germline ends came to 14 bases. The CDR3: CASSGSSGTIYF. CDR3 bases: TGTGCCAGCTCGGGCAGTAGTGGCACCATATATTTT.

In nucleotides, the CDR3 is TGCAGCGTCACCACGGGCAGGGAGAGCACAGATACGCAGTATTTT. Residues: CSVTTGRESTDTQYF. The gene calls are TRBV29-1 and TRBJ2-3; possibly TRBD1 or TRBD2 for D (5 bases each). This CDR3 has 15 residues. V shed 6 bases and J shed 0 bases, with 16 bases lying between them. Germline lookup yields CDR1 SQVTM and CDR2 ANQGSEA.

This clonotype has ten or more counts. The rearrangement uses TRBV7-9 and TRBJ1-5, with 10 bases lining up with TRBD1. J gave up 4 bases and V 5 bases, and 5 bases lay outside the gene matches. The CDR3 extends over 15 amino acids. Germline assignment: CDR1 SEHNR and CDR2 FQNEAQ (reference sequence). CDR3 protein: CASSRAGQGNQPQHF. As DNA, the CDR3 is TGTGCCAGCAGCCGAGCGGGACAGGGGAATCAGCCCCAGCATTTT. The full variable domain, completed using reference TRBV7-9 and TRBJ1-5, is DTGVSQNPRHKITKRGQNVTFRCDPISEHNRLYWYRQTLGQGPEFLTYFQNEAQLEKSRLLSDRFSAERPKGSFSTLEIQRTEQGDSAMYLCASSRAGQGNQPQHFGDGTRLSIL.

This clonotype showed up just once. This may come from a read error, since a much larger clone is one base off. This chain links TRBV5-5 with TRBJ1-1, with no clear D. Trimming left V 7 bases short and J 0 bases short, with 16 bases between. The CDR3 sequence is 15 residues long. Germline CDR1 SGHKS, CDR2 YYEKEE (reference sequence). The CDR3 region is CASHEQPQMNTEAFF. In DNA, the CDR3 is TGTGCCAGCCACGAACAGCCCCAGATGAACACTGAAGCTTTCTTT.

This clonotype was seen at least ten times. V usage is TRBV30 and J usage is TRBJ2-7; D may be TRBD2 (6 bases). The V end lost 0 bases, the J end lost 1 base, and 16 bases lay between the germline ends. This CDR3 is built from 16 residues. Germline values: CDR1 GTSNPN, CDR2 SVGIG (reference sequence). CDR3 bases: TGTGCCTGGAGTGTAATGGTAGGGGCGGGGTCCTACGAGCAGTACTTC. It codes for CAWSVMVGAGSYEQYF.

In this sample, this clonotype turned up many times. The rearrangement joins TRBV20-1 to TRBJ1-1; the match to TRBD1 covers 10 bases. J was trimmed by 5 bases and V by 5 bases; bases with no gene match: 11. The CDR3 extends over 15 amino acids. Germline V gives CDR1 DFQATT, CDR2 SNEGSKA (reference sequence). This chain's CDR3 is CSAVPPDRGQTEAFF. The CDR3 DNA is TGCAGTGCTGTCCCCCCTGACAGGGGGCAGACTGAAGCTTTCTTT.